One sample yielded the 24 T cell receptor beta chains listed below, sequenced in a study of cytomegalovirus exposure and HLA in healthy donors. Use of 60 Vbeta and 13 Jbeta primers characterized the PCR. Using immunoSEQ multiplex PCR, the repertoire was profiled, and TCRdb retains in-frame clones only, with some absent. The profile shows 120,000 or so clones, around 74% of them singletons. Sample: PBMCs. The receptors originated from a man in his fifties or sixties in good health and CMV-seropositive.

This rearrangement joins TRBV6-1 to TRBJ2-5, with no clear D. Germline V gene lookup returns CDR1 MNHNS and CDR2 SASEGT. V was cut by 3 bases and J by 5 bases, with 10 bases left in between. This CDR3 is built from 13 residues. CDR3 loop: CASSDRVRETQYF. CDR3 nucleotides: TGTGCCAGCAGTGACCGAGTCCGGGAGACCCAGTACTTC.

The chain combines TRBV28 with TRBJ1-2; 7 positions agree with TRBD1. After removal of 3 bases from V and 10 bases from J, the junction contained 8 bases not matched to a gene. The CDR3 covers 13 residues. In germline, CDR1 is MDHEN, CDR2 SYDVKM. Written as DNA, the CDR3 is TGTGCCAGCAGTTTCTCCCCGACAGGGTTCTACACCTTC. The encoded protein is CASSFSPTGFYTF.

The CDR3 sequence is CASSFFLAAYNEQFF. CDR3 DNA sequence: TGTGCCAGCAGCTTTTTCCTAGCGGCTTACAATGAGCAGTTCTTC. The chain recombines TRBV11-2 with TRBJ2-1; 7 bases line up with TRBD2. Germline CDR1 SGHAT, CDR2 FQNNGV. The CDR3 is 15 amino acids. The V and J ends lost 3 bases and 4 bases, in that order; junction bases with no gene match: 6.

The chain employs TRBV1 and TRBJ1-3; TRBD1 is the table's D call and was not checked against the DNA. TRBV1 is classified as a pseudogene. The CDR3 runs to 19 residues. CDR3 coding DNA: TGCACCAGCAGCCAAGATTCGAGACAGGGGGCGATTTGTTCAAACACCATATATTTT. Amino acid sequence: CTSSQDSRQGAICSNTIYF.

This rearrangement joins TRBV12-2 to TRBJ1-2. TRBV12-2 is a pseudogene. There are 12 residues in the CDR3. CDR3 nucleotide sequence: TGTGCAAGTCGCGTTTTTTCCGTGGGCTACACCTTC. Translated: CASRVFSVGYTF.

The chain is built from TRBV7-9 and TRBJ2-1; 8 bases map to TRBD1. The trim removed 5 bases at V and 8 bases at J, leaving 8 bases unmatched. CDR1 and CDR2 (germline): SEHNR, FQNEAQ (reference sequence). This CDR3 has 14 residues. CDR3 coding DNA: TGTGCCAGCAGCCGCCGGACAGGGACGGATGAGCAGTTCTTC. It translates to CASSRRTGTDEQFF.

The chain uses TRBV27 and TRBJ2-5; 9 nucleotides align to TRBD1. The germline V gene encodes CDR1 MNHEY and CDR2 SMNVEV (reference sequence). The junction had 10 bases not matched to a gene; V was cut back by 4 bases and J by 7 bases. The CDR3 extends over 15 amino acids. CDR3 amino acids: CASSYRGRAEGTQYF. CDR3 sequence (DNA): TGTGCCAGCAGTTACAGGGGGCGCGCAGAAGGGACCCAGTACTTC.

This chain uses TRBV4-1 with TRBJ2-3; no clear D gene. The germline CDR1 and CDR2 sequences are MGHRA and YSYEKL. The CDR3 runs 13 residues. V was clipped by 4 bases and J by 11 bases, with 16 bases between them. In DNA, the CDR3 is TGCGCCAGCAGCCGGCATGGTGGCGGATTGCAGTATTTT. This codes for CASSRHGGGLQYF.

The CDR3 reads CSERSYNEQFF. The CDR3 nucleotides read TGCAGCGAACGGTCCTACAATGAGCAGTTCTTC. The chain carries TRBV29-1 and TRBJ2-1, with D uncertain. The V gene's germline CDR1 is SQVTM and CDR2 ANQGSEA. V was cut by 7 bases and J by 1 base, with 5 bases left in between. The length of the CDR3 is 11 residues.

The rearrangement joins TRBV21-1 to TRBJ1-1; the table's D call of TRBD1 was not tested on the DNA. TRBV21-1 is a recognized pseudogene. This CDR3 spans 16 amino acids. CDR3 residues: CASSTAAGGLGEKAFF. CDR3 DNA sequence: TGTGCCAGCAGCACAGCGGCAGGGGGTCTCGGGGAAAAAGCTTTCTTT.

The chain joins TRBV19 to TRBJ2-3; 7 positions agree with TRBD2. The CDR3 contains 16 residues. The germline V gene has CDR1 LNHDA and CDR2 SQIVND (reference sequence). V shed 6 bases, J shed 6 bases, and the junction held 15 bases outside the gene matches. The chain's CDR3 is CASSALLAELWDTQYF. CDR3 nucleotides: TGTGCCAGTAGCGCCCTTCTAGCGGAGCTTTGGGATACGCAGTATTTT.

V usage is TRBV18 and J usage is TRBJ1-5, with a possible D match to TRBD1 (5 bases). Per the germline V gene, CDR1 is KGHSH and CDR2 is LQKENI. The CDR3 covers 14 residues. V was pared by 2 bases and J by 6 bases, with 11 bases between. The CDR3: CASSPGAVAQPQHF. CDR3 sequence (DNA): TGTGCCAGCTCACCAGGGGCAGTGGCTCAGCCCCAGCATTTT.

The V gene is TRBV6-6, the J gene TRBJ1-1, with unresolved D. CDR1 is MNHNY, CDR2 SVGAGI, per germline (reference sequence). The CDR3 runs 11 residues. V was pared by 11 bases and J by 9 bases, with 16 bases between. The CDR3 here is CACRDGGKAFF. CDR3 coding DNA: TGTGCCTGCCGGGATGGCGGGAAAGCTTTCTTT.

This clone appeared a few times. The chain is built from TRBV30 and TRBJ1-1, with no clear D. CDR1 is GTSNPN, CDR2 SVGIG, per germline (reference sequence). The CDR3 spans 13 residues. V lost 1 base and J 4 bases, leaving 10 bases between the germline ends. CDR3 sequence reads: CAWSESGGTEAFF. The CDR3 DNA reads TGTGCCTGGAGTGAATCGGGAGGCACTGAAGCTTTCTTT.

The rearrangement uses TRBV6-1 and TRBJ1-1, with D unresolved. V lost 2 bases, J lost 1 base, and 14 bases lay in between. There are 16 residues in the CDR3. Germline-derived CDR1 and CDR2 are MNHNS and SASEGT. CDR3 region: CASSEKSTRENTEAFF. The CDR3, as DNA: TGTGCCAGCAGTGAAAAATCGACAAGAGAGAACACTGAAGCTTTCTTT.

The V and J genes are TRBV5-5 and TRBJ1-2; weak D call: TRBD1 (6 bases). Germline V gives CDR1 SGHKS, CDR2 YYEKEE (reference sequence). This CDR3 has 15 amino acids. The V end lost 1 base, the J end lost 2 bases, and 12 bases lay between the germline ends. The CDR3 spells CASSLSGGQNYGYTF. As DNA, the CDR3 is TGTGCCAGCAGCTTGAGCGGGGGGCAGAACTATGGCTACACCTTC.

V is TRBV4-2 and J is TRBJ1-2, with TRBD1 identical over 7 bases. Trimming took 4 bases from V and 5 from J; bases not matched to a gene: 16. CDR1 and CDR2 from the germline V gene are LGHNA and YNFKEQ. This CDR3 has 17 amino acids. The CDR3 here is CASSPKVEDRSLYGYTF. Written as DNA, the CDR3 is TGTGCCAGCAGCCCCAAGGTAGAGGACAGGTCCCTTTATGGCTACACCTTC.

This rearrangement joins TRBV12-5 to TRBJ1-5; 8 bases align to TRBD1. The CDR3 contains 21 residues. V lost 2 bases and J lost 11; bases outside the gene matches: 29. Per the germline V gene, CDR1 is LGHNT and CDR2 is FRNRAP. The CDR3 is CASGLLPPTGEPPVPNLAQHF. DNA of the CDR3: TGTGCTAGTGGTTTGCTACCCCCGACAGGGGAGCCACCCGTACCAAATTTGGCCCAGCATTTT. The full variable domain, rest sourced from reference TRBV12-5 and TRBJ1-5, is DARVTQTPRHKVTEMGQEVTMRCQPILGHNTVFWYRQTMMQGLELLAYFRNRAPLDDSGMPKDRFSAEMPDATLATLKIQPSEPRDSAVYFCASGLLPPTGEPPVPNLAQHFGDGTRLSIL.

The chain links TRBV9 to TRBJ2-3, with D possibly matching TRBD2 (6 bases). The CDR3 spans 16 residues. Germline CDR1 is SGDLS and CDR2 is YYNGEE. V lost 4 bases and J lost 0, with 15 bases in between. CDR3 loop: CASSPSPRGSTDTQYF. In DNA form, the CDR3 reads TGTGCCAGCAGCCCCTCCCCCCGGGGGAGCACAGATACGCAGTATTTT.

This clone was observed a few times. The chain is built from TRBV12-5 and TRBJ2-1; TRBD1 matches at 8 bases. The germline V gene encodes CDR1 LGHNT and CDR2 FRNRAP. This CDR3 spans 17 amino acids. V trimming: 1 base; J trimming: 5 bases; junction bases outside the gene matches: 10. CDR3 sequence: CASGLGGGRGLNNEQFF. The CDR3 DNA sequence: TGTGCTAGTGGTTTGGGAGGTGGCAGGGGGCTTAACAATGAGCAGTTCTTC.

The V and J genes are TRBV6-6 and TRBJ1-1; no reliable D call. Germline V gene lookup returns CDR1 MNHNY and CDR2 SVGAGI (reference sequence). Trimming removed 6 bases at V and 5 bases at J, with 13 bases between. This CDR3 contains 13 residues. The DNA for the CDR3 is TGTGCCAGCAGGCAGGTACTCCTTACTGAAGCTTTCTTT. This sequence encodes CASRQVLLTEAFF.

The V gene is TRBV7-8, the J gene TRBJ2-7; TRBD1 matches 12 bases. V gave up 5 bases and J gave up 6 bases; unmatched junction bases: 8. The germline gives CDR1 SGHVS, CDR2 FQNEAQ. The CDR3 length is 15 residues. CDR3 sequence reads: CASSKSGTGGIEQYF. The CDR3 DNA is TGTGCCAGCAGCAAGAGCGGGACAGGGGGCATCGAGCAGTACTTC.

The genes are TRBV19 and TRBJ2-3, with D perhaps matching TRBD1 (6 bases). CDR1 LNHDA and CDR2 SQIVND come from the germline V gene (reference sequence). V dropped 6 bases and J dropped 0 bases, with 13 bases sitting between them. CDR3 size: 15 residues. This chain's CDR3 is CASRPRDTSTDTQYF. CDR3 nucleotide sequence: TGTGCCAGTAGGCCCCGGGACACGAGCACAGATACGCAGTATTTT.

This clone was seen more than once but under ten times. The gene calls are TRBV18 and TRBJ2-7; maybe TRBD1 (6 bases). V lost 3 bases and J 4 bases, leaving 10 bases between the germline ends. The CDR3 has 13 amino acids. Per the germline V gene, CDR1 is KGHSH and CDR2 is LQKENI. The CDR3 DNA reads TGTGCCAGCTCACCCTCACAGGGATACGAGCAGTACTTC. Translated, it gives CASSPSQGYEQYF.